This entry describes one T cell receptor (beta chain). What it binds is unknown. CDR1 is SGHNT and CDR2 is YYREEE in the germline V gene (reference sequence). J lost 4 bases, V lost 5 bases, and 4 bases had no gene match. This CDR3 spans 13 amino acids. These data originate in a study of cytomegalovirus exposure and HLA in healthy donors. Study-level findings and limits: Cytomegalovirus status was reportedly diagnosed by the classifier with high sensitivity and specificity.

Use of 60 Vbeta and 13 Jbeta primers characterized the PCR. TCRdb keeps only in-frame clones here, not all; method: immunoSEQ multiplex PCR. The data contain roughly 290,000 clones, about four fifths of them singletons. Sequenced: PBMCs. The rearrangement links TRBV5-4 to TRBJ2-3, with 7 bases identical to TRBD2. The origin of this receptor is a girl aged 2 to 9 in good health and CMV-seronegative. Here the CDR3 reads CASSQSGADTQYF. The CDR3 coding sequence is TGTGCCAGCAGTCAAAGCGGGGCAGATACGCAGTATTTT.